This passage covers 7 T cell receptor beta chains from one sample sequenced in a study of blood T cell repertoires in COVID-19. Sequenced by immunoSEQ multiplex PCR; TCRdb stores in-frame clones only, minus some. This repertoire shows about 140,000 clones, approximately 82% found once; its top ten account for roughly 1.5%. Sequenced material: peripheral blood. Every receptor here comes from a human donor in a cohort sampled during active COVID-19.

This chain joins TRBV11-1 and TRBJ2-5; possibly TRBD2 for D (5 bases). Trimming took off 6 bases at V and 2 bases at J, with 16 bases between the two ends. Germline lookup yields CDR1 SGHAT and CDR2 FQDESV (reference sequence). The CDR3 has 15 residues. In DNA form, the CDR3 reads TGTGCCAGCAGTCTCCGGGGTTCCCTTCAAGAGACCCAGTACTTC. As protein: CASSLRGSLQETQYF.

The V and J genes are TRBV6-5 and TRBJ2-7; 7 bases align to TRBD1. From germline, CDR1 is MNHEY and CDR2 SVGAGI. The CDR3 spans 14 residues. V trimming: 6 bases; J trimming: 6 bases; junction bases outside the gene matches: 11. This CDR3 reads CASRRQGGYGEQYF. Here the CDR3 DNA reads TGTGCCAGCAGGCGACAGGGCGGTTACGGCGAGCAGTACTTC.

CDR3 protein: CAWAKQGSTEAFF. The CDR3 nucleotides are TGTGCCTGGGCGAAACAGGGGAGCACTGAAGCTTTCTTT. This chain uses TRBV30 with TRBJ1-1, with TRBD1 matching over 7 bases. V was clipped by 5 bases and J by 4 bases; unmatched bases: 7. CDR1 and CDR2 (germline): GTSNPN, SVGIG (reference sequence). The CDR3 is 13 residues long.

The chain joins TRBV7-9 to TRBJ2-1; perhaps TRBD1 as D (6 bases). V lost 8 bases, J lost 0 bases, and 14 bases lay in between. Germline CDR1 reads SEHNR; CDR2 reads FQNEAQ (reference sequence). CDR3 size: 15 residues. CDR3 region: CASGRTDSSYNEQFF. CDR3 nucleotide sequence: TGTGCCAGCGGACGGACAGACAGCTCCTACAATGAGCAGTTCTTC.

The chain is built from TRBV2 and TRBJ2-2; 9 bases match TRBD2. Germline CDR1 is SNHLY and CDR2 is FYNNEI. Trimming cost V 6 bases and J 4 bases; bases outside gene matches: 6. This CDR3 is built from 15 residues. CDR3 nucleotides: TGTGCCAGCAGCGGACTAGCGACACGCACCGGGGAGCTGTTTTTT. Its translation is CASSGLATRTGELFF. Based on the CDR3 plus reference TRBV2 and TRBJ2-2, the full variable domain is EPEVTQTPSHQVTQMGQEVILRCVPISNHLYFYWYRQILGQKVEFLVSFYNNEISEKSEIFDDQFSVERPDGSNFTLKIRSTKLEDSAMYFCASSGLATRTGELFFGEGSRLTVL.

CDR3 residues: CASSKWGTKNTGELFF. The CDR3 nucleotides read TGTGCCAGCAGCAAATGGGGGACAAAGAACACCGGGGAGCTGTTTTTT. The chain links TRBV9 to TRBJ2-2; the D gene is possibly TRBD1 (6 bases). The V end lost 4 bases, the J end lost 1 base, and 14 bases lay between the germline ends. This CDR3 is 16 amino acids long. CDR1 and CDR2 from the germline V gene are SGDLS and YYNGEE. The full variable domain, in which reference TRBV9 and TRBJ2-2 provide the parts outside the CDR3, is DSGVTQTPKHLITATGQRVTLRCSPRSGDLSVYWYQQSLDQGLQFLIQYYNGEERAKGNILERFSAQQFPDLHSELNLSSLELGDSALYFCASSKWGTKNTGELFFGEGSRLTVL.

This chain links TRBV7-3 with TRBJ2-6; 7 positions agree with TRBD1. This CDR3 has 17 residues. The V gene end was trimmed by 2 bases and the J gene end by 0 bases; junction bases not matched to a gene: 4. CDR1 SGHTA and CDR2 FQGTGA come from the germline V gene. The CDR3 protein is CASSLVRQGSGANVLTF. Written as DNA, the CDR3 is TGTGCCAGCAGCTTAGTCCGACAGGGCTCTGGGGCCAACGTCCTGACTTTC.